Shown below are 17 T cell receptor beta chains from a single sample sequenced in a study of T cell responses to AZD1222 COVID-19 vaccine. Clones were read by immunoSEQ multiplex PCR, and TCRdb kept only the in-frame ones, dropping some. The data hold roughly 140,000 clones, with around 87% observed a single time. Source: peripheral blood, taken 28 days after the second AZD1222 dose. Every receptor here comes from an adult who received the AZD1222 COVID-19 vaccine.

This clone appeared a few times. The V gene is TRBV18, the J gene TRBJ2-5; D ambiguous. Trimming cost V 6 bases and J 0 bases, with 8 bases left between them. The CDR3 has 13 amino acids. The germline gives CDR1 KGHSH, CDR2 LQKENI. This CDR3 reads CASSSVYQETQYF. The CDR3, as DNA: TGTGCCAGCTCGAGTGTGTACCAAGAGACCCAGTACTTC.

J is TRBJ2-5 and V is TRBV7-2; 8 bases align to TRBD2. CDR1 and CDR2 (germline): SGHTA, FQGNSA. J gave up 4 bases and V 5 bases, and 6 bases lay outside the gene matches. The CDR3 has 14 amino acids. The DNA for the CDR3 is TGTGCCAGCAGCCATCGGGGGGGAGCAGAGACCCAGTACTTC. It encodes CASSHRGGAETQYF.

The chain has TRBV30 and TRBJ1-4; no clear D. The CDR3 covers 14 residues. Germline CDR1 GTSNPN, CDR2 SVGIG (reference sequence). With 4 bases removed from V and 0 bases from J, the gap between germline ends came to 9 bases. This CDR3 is CAWTSSATNEKLFF. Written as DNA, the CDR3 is TGTGCCTGGACCTCCAGTGCAACTAATGAAAAACTGTTTTTT.

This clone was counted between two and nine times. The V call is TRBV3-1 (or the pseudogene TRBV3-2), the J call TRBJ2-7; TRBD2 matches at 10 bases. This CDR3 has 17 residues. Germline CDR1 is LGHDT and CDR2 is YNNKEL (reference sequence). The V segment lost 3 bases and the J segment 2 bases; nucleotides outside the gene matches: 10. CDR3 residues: CASSQDTGTSVAYEQYF. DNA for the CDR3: TGTGCCAGCAGCCAGGACACCGGGACTAGCGTGGCCTACGAGCAGTACTTC.

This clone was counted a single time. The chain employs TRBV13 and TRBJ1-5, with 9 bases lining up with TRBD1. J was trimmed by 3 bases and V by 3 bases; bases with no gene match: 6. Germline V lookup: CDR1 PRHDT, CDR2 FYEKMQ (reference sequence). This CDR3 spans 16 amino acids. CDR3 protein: CASSFRQGVLNQPQHF. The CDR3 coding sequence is TGTGCCAGCAGCTTCAGACAGGGGGTCCTCAATCAGCCCCAGCATTTT.

CDR3 residues: CASSKGQGPSEKLFF. The CDR3 nucleotides read TGTGCCAGCAGCAAAGGGCAGGGGCCGAGTGAAAAACTGTTTTTT. The chain links TRBV21-1 to TRBJ1-4; the table's D call, TRBD1, was not checked against the DNA. TRBV21-1 is flagged as a pseudogene. The CDR3 sequence is 15 residues long.

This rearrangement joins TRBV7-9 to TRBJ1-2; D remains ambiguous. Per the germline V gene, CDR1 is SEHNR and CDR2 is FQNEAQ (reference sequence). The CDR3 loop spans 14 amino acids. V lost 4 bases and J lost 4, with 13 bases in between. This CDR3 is CASSSLTGAYGYTF. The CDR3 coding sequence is TGTGCCAGCAGCTCCTTGACCGGAGCCTATGGCTACACCTTC.

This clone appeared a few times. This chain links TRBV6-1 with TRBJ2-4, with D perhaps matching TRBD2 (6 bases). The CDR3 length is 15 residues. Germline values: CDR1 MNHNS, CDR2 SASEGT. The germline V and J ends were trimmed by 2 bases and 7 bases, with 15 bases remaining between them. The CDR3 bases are TGTGCCAGCAGTGAATTGGGACTTCGGTTGAACATTCAGTACTTC. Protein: CASSELGLRLNIQYF.

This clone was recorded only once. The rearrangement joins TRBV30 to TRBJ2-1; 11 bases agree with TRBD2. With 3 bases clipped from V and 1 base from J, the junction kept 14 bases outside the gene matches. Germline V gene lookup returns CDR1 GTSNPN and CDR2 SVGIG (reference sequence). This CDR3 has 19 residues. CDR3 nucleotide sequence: TGTGCCTGGAGATCTTGGGGTAGCGGGAGGGAAAGGTCCTACAATGAGCAGTTCTTC. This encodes CAWRSWGSGRERSYNEQFF. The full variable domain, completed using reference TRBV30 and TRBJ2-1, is SQTIHQWPATLVQPVGSPLSLECTVEGTSNPNLYWYRQAAGRGLQLLFYSVGIGQISSEVPQNLSASRPQDRQFILSSKKLLLSDSGFYLCAWRSWGSGRERSYNEQFFGPGTRLTVL.

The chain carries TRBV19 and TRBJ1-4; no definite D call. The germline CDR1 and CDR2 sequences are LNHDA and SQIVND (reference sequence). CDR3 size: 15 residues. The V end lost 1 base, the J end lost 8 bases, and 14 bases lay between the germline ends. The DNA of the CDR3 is TGTGCCAGTAGTATAGTCCCTGGGATGAGCGAAAAACTGTTTTTT. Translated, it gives CASSIVPGMSEKLFF.

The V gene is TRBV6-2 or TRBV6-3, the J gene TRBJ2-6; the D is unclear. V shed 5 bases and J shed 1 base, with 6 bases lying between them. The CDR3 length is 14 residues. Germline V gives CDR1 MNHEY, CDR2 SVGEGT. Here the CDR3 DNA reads TGTGCCAGCAGTCCCTTATCTGGGGCCAACGTCCTGACTTTC. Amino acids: CASSPLSGANVLTF.

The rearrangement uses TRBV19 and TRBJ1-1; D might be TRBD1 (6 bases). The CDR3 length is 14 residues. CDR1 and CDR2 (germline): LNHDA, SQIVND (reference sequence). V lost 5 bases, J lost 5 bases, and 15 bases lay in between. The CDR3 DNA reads TGTGCCAGTAGTTCAGCCGGGGGCAGGACTGAAGCTTTCTTT. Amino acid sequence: CASSSAGGRTEAFF.

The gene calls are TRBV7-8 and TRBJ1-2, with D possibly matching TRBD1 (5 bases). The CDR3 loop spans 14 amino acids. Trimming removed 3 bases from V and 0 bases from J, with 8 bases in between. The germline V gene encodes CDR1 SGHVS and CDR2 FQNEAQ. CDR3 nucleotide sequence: TGTGCCAGCAGCTTCGGGACGCCTAACTATGGCTACACCTTC. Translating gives CASSFGTPNYGYTF. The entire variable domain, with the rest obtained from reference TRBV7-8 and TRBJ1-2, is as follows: GAGVSQSPRYKVAKRGQDVALRCDPISGHVSLFWYQQALGQGPEFLTYFQNEAQLDKSGLPSDRFFAERPEGSVSTLKIQRTQQEDSAVYLCASSFGTPNYGYTFGSGTRLTVV.

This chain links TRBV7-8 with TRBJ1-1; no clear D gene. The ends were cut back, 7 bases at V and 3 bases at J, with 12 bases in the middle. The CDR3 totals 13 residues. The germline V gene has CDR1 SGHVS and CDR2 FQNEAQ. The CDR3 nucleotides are TGTGCCAGCACCCTAGGGAGGGACACTGAAGCTTTCTTT. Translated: CASTLGRDTEAFF.

The CDR3 spells CASSQNSGALYEQYF. CDR3 nucleotide sequence: TGTGCCAGCAGCCAAAATAGCGGGGCCCTCTACGAGCAGTACTTC. The rearrangement uses TRBV4-2 and TRBJ2-7, with TRBD2 matching over 8 bases. The length of the CDR3 is 15 residues. The trim removed 2 bases at V and 3 bases at J, leaving 6 bases unmatched. Per germline, CDR1 LGHNA and CDR2 YNFKEQ.

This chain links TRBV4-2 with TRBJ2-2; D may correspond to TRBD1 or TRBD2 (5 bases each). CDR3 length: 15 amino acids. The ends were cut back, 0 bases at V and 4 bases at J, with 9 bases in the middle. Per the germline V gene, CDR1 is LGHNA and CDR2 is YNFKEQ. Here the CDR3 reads CASSQEPGATGELFF. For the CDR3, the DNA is TGTGCCAGCAGCCAAGAGCCCGGGGCCACCGGGGAGCTGTTTTTT.

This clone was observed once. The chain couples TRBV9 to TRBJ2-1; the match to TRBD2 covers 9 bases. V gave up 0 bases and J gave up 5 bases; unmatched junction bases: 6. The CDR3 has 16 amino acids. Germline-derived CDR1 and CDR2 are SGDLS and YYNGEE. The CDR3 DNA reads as TGTGCCAGCAGCGTAGCAATCGCGGGAGGGGACAATGAGCAGTTCTTC. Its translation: CASSVAIAGGDNEQFF.